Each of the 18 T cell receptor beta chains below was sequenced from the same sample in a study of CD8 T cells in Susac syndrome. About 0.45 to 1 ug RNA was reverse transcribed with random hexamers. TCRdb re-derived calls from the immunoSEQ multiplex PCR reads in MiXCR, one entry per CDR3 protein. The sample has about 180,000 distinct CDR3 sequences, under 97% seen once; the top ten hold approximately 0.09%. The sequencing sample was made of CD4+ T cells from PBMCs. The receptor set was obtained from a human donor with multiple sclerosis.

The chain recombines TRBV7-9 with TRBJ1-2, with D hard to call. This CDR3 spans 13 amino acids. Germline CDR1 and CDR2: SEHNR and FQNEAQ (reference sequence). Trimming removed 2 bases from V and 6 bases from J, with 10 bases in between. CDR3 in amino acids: CASSLSRTDGYTF. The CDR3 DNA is TGTGCCAGCAGCTTATCCCGGACTGATGGCTACACCTTC.

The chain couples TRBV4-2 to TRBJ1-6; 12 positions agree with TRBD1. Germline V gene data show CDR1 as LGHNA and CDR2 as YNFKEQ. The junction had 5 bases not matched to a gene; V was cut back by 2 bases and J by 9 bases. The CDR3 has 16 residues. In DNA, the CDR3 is TGTGCCAGCAGCCAAATGGGACAGGGGGCTGGTTCACCCCTCCACTTT. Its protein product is CASSQMGQGAGSPLHF.

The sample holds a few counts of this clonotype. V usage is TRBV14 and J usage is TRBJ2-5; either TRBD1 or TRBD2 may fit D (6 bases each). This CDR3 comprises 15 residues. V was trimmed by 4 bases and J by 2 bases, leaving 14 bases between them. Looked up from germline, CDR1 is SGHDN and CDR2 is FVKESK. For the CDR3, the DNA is TGTGCCAGCAGCCCGTTACTAGGGGGGCAAGAGACCCAGTACTTC. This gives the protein CASSPLLGGQETQYF.

In DNA, the CDR3 is TGCAGCGTTCGGGCCTACAATGAGCAGTTCTTC. Translating it yields CSVRAYNEQFF. The rearrangement joins TRBV29-1 to TRBJ2-1; unclear D gene. There are 11 residues in the CDR3. V was clipped by 5 bases and J by 2 bases, with 4 bases between them. The germline V gene has CDR1 SQVTM and CDR2 ANQGSEA.

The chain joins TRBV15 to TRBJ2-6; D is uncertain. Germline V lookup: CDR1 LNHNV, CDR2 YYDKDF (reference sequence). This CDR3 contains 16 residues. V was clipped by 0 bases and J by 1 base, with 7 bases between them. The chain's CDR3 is CATSRDRWSGANVLTF. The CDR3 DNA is TGTGCCACCAGCAGAGACCGCTGGTCTGGGGCCAACGTCCTGACTTTC.

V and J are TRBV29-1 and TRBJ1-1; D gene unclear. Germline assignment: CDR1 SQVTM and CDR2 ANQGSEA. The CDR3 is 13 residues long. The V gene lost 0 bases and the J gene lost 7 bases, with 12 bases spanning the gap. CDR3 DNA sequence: TGCAGCGTTGAAGATGCTCTCTCCCTTGAAGCTTTCTTT. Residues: CSVEDALSLEAFF.

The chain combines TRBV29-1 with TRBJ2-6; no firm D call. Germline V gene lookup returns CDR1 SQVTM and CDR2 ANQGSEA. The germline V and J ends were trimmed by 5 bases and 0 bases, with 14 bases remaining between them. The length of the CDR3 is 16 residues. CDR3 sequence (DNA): TGCAGCGTTTGGGTCGGCCTACACTCTGGGGCCAACGTCCTGACTTTC. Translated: CSVWVGLHSGANVLTF.

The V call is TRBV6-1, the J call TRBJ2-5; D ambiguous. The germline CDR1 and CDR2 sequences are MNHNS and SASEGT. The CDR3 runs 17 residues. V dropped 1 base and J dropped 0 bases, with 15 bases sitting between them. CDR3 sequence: CASSEVSGGTYQETQYF. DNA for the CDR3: TGTGCCAGCAGTGAAGTTTCTGGCGGAACCTACCAAGAGACCCAGTACTTC.

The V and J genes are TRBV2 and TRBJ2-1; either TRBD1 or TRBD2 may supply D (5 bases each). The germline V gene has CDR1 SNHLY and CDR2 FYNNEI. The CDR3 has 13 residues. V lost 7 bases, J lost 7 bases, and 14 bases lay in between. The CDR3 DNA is TGTGCCAGCAAGGGACCAATAGGAAATGAGCAGTTCTTC. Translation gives CASKGPIGNEQFF.

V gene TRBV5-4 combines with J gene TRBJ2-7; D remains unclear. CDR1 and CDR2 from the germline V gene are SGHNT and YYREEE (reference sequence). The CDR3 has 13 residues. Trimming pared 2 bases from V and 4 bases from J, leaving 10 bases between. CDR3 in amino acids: CASSFGGVYEQYF. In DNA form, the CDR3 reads TGTGCCAGCAGCTTCGGCGGAGTATACGAGCAGTACTTC. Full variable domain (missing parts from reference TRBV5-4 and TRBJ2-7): ETGVTQSPTHLIKTRGQQVTLRCSSQSGHNTVSWYQQALGQGPQFIFQYYREEENGRGNFPPRFSGLQFPNYSSELNVNALELDDSALYLCASSFGGVYEQYFGPGTRLTVT.

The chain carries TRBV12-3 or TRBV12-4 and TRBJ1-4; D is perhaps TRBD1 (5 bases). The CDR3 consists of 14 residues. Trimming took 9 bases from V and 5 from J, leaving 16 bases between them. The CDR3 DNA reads TGTGCCAGTATTCCGGGGGACCGGAATGAAAAACTGTTTTTT. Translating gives CASIPGDRNEKLFF.

The CDR3 region has the DNA TGTGCCAGCAGTTTTTCGGCTTACAATGAGCAGTTCTTC. The encoded protein is CASSFSAYNEQFF. The chain is built from TRBV12-3 or TRBV12-4 and TRBJ2-1; no reliable D call. V was pared by 3 bases and J by 4 bases, with 7 bases between. The length of the CDR3 is 13 residues.

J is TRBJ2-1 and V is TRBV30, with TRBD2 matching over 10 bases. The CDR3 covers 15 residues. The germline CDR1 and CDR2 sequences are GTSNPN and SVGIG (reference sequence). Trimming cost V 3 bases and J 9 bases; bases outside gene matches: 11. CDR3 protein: CAWRVSGGPFSEQFF. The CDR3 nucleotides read TGTGCCTGGAGGGTTAGCGGGGGGCCTTTCTCTGAGCAGTTCTTC.

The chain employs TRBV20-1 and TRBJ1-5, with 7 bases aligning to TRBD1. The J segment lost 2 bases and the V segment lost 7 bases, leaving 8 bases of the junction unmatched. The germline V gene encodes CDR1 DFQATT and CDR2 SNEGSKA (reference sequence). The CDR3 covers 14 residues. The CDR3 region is CSVSAGTGNQPQHF. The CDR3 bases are TGCAGTGTCTCCGCCGGGACAGGCAATCAGCCCCAGCATTTT.

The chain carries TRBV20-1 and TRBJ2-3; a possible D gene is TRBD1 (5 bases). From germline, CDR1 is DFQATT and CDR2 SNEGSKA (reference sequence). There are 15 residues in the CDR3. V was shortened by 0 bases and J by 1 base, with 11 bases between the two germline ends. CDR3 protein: CSARDWGLGTDTQYF. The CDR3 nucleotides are TGCAGTGCTAGAGATTGGGGCCTGGGCACAGATACGCAGTATTTT.

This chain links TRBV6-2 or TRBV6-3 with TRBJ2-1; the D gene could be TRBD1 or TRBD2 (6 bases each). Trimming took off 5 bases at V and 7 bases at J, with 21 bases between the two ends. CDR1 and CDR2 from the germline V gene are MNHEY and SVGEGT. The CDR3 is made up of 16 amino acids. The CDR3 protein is CASSAPARGRGNEQFF. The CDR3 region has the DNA TGTGCCAGCAGTGCCCCAGCCCGGGGGCGAGGAAATGAGCAGTTCTTC.

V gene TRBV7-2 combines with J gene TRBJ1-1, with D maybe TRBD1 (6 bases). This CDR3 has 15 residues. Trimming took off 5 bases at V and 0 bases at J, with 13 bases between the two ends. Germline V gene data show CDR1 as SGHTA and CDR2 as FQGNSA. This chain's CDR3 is CASSPGQQMNTEAFF. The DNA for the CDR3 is TGTGCCAGCAGCCCAGGACAGCAAATGAACACTGAAGCTTTCTTT.

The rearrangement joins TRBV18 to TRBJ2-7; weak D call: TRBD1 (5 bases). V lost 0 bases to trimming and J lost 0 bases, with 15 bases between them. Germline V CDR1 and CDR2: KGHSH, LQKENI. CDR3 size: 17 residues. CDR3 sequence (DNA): TGTGCCAGCTCACCACCTGGGGCCGCACGAAGCTCCTACGAGCAGTACTTC. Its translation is CASSPPGAARSSYEQYF.